Listed below are T cell receptor beta chains from one sample, sequenced in a study of blood T cell repertoires in COVID-19. Clones were read by immunoSEQ multiplex PCR, and TCRdb kept only the in-frame ones, dropping some. The sample contains about 480,000 clones, around 90% of which appear only once. The sample taken for sequencing was peripheral blood. These receptors originate from a woman aged 45-65 years with COVID-19, enrolled during active disease. The CDR3 runs from the conserved cysteine through the conserved F or W. The D gene is left open where the match is weak. Only some rows state a clone size, as once, few, many or a class for expanded clones.

abundance: .
v_gene: TRBV5-3
d_gene: TRBD1
j_gene: TRBJ2-5
CDR3aa: CARSPSRGIETQYF
CDR3nt: TGTGCCAGAAGCCCTAGCAGGGGGATAGAGACCCAGTACTTC

abundance: few
v_gene: TRBV14
d_gene: .
j_gene: TRBJ2-3
CDR3aa: CASSQGRTNAQYF
CDR3nt: TGTGCCAGCAGCCAAGGGCGGACTAACGCGCAGTATTTT

abundance: .
v_gene: TRBV6-5
d_gene: .
j_gene: TRBJ2-7
CDR3aa: CASEGDRGYEQYF
CDR3nt: TGTGCCAGCGAGGGAGATAGGGGGTACGAGCAGTACTTC

abundance: once
v_gene: TRBV18
d_gene: .
j_gene: TRBJ2-1
CDR3aa: CASSPLQWQAQIYNEQFF
CDR3nt: TGTGCCAGCTCACCACTCCAGTGGCAGGCGCAAATCTACAATGAGCAGTTCTTC

abundance: .
v_gene: TRBV5-1
d_gene: .
j_gene: TRBJ1-1
CDR3aa: CASSLRQGIAEAFF
CDR3nt: TGCGCCAGCAGCTTGCGGCAGGGAATAGCTGAAGCTTTCTTT

abundance: .
v_gene: TRBV9
d_gene: .
j_gene: TRBJ2-2
CDR3aa: CASSVSGELFF
CDR3nt: TGTGCCAGCAGCGTCTCTGGGGAGCTGTTTTTT

abundance: .
v_gene: TRBV30
d_gene: .
j_gene: TRBJ2-2
CDR3aa: CAWSAGGHTGELFF
CDR3nt: TGTGCCTGGAGCGCAGGGGGGCACACCGGGGAGCTGTTTTTT

abundance: .
v_gene: TRBV13
d_gene: .
j_gene: TRBJ1-1
CDR3aa: CASSLDVTRAFF
CDR3nt: TGTGCCAGCAGCTTAGACGTGACCAGGGCTTTCTTT

abundance: .
v_gene: TRBV11-3
d_gene: TRBD1
j_gene: TRBJ2-1
CDR3aa: CASSLYRGLGNEQFF
CDR3nt: TGTGCCAGCAGCCTATACAGGGGGCTGGGGAATGAGCAGTTCTTC

abundance: .
v_gene: TRBV6-1
d_gene: .
j_gene: TRBJ1-5
CDR3aa: CASSEGRVEQPQHF
CDR3nt: TGTGCCAGCAGTGAAGGGAGGGTGGAGCAGCCCCAGCATTTT

abundance: once
v_gene: TRBV4-1
d_gene: .
j_gene: TRBJ1-2
CDR3aa: CASSQSAREGGYTF
CDR3nt: TGCGCCAGCAGCCAAAGTGCTAGGGAGGGCGGCTACACCTTC

abundance: .
v_gene: TRBV3-1/TRBV3-2
d_gene: TRBD1
j_gene: TRBJ1-6
CDR3aa: CASSLITPGQGANSPLHF
CDR3nt: TGTGCCAGCAGCCTCATCACACCGGGACAGGGGGCTAATTCACCCCTCCACTTT

abundance: .
v_gene: TRBV6-5
d_gene: TRBD1
j_gene: TRBJ1-1
CDR3aa: CASRGQGSFAFF
CDR3nt: TGTGCCAGCAGGGGACAGGGCAGTTTTGCTTTCTTT

abundance: .
v_gene: TRBV6-5
d_gene: TRBD1
j_gene: TRBJ1-1
CDR3aa: CASSPRDRNTEAFF
CDR3nt: TGTGCCAGCAGTCCCAGGGACAGGAACACTGAAGCTTTCTTT

abundance: .
v_gene: TRBV6-1
d_gene: TRBD1
j_gene: TRBJ1-3
CDR3aa: CASSGGQGARGNTIYF
CDR3nt: TGTGCCAGCAGTGGGGGACAGGGGGCGCGTGGAAACACCATATATTTT

abundance: .
v_gene: TRBV11-3
d_gene: .
j_gene: TRBJ2-1
CDR3aa: CASSLSGDHNEQFF
CDR3nt: TGTGCCAGCAGCTTATCAGGGGATCACAATGAGCAGTTCTTC

abundance: .
v_gene: TRBV4-1
d_gene: .
j_gene: TRBJ2-5
CDR3aa: CASSQDPQETQYF
CDR3nt: TGCGCCAGCAGCCAAGACCCTCAAGAGACCCAGTACTTC

abundance: .
v_gene: TRBV4-1
d_gene: .
j_gene: TRBJ2-7
CDR3aa: CASSYSGVSYEQYF
CDR3nt: TGCGCCAGCAGCTATTCCGGGGTCTCCTACGAGCAGTACTTC

abundance: once
v_gene: TRBV19
d_gene: .
j_gene: TRBJ1-2
CDR3aa: CASSIDPGNNYGYTF
CDR3nt: TGTGCCAGTAGTATCGATCCCGGGAATAACTATGGCTACACCTTC

abundance: .
v_gene: TRBV5-5
d_gene: .
j_gene: TRBJ1-5
CDR3aa: CASSSGGTGQPQHF
CDR3nt: TGTGCCAGCAGCTCAGGAGGGACCGGTCAGCCCCAGCATTTT

abundance: once
v_gene: TRBV11-3
d_gene: TRBD2
j_gene: TRBJ2-1
CDR3aa: CASSFSLTSGGYNEQFF
CDR3nt: TGTGCCAGCAGCTTTAGCCTGACTAGCGGGGGGTACAATGAGCAGTTCTTC

abundance: .
v_gene: TRBV3-1/TRBV3-2
d_gene: .
j_gene: TRBJ1-2
CDR3aa: CASSRDGRGWGYTF
CDR3nt: TGTGCCAGCAGCCGGGATGGCAGGGGCTGGGGCTACACCTTC

abundance: .
v_gene: TRBV28
d_gene: TRBD2
j_gene: TRBJ2-3
CDR3aa: CASSPSGGGPPMIDTQYF
CDR3nt: TGTGCCAGCAGTCCAAGTGGGGGGGGTCCTCCTATGATAGATACGCAGTATTTT

abundance: .
v_gene: TRBV5-4
d_gene: TRBD2
j_gene: TRBJ2-5
CDR3aa: CASSFDSGGGEYQETQYF
CDR3nt: TGTGCCAGCAGCTTCGATAGCGGGGGGGGCGAGTACCAAGAGACCCAGTACTTC

abundance: .
v_gene: TRBV9
d_gene: .
j_gene: TRBJ1-2
CDR3aa: CASSRRGNYGYTF
CDR3nt: TGTGCCAGCTCACGTCGGGGTAACTATGGCTACACCTTC

abundance: .
v_gene: TRBV7-9
d_gene: TRBD1
j_gene: TRBJ1-3
CDR3aa: CASSLADRAGNTIYF
CDR3nt: TGTGCCAGCAGCTTAGCGGACAGGGCTGGAAACACCATATATTTT

abundance: .
v_gene: TRBV27
d_gene: .
j_gene: TRBJ2-2
CDR3aa: CASSPGPVDTGELFF
CDR3nt: TGTGCCAGCAGTCCAGGGCCAGTCGACACCGGGGAGCTGTTTTTT

abundance: .
v_gene: TRBV11-2
d_gene: .
j_gene: TRBJ1-2
CDR3aa: CASSPGPGDGYGYTF
CDR3nt: TGTGCCAGCAGCCCGGGACCAGGGGATGGGTATGGCTACACCTTC

abundance: .
v_gene: TRBV6-5
d_gene: .
j_gene: TRBJ1-1
CDR3aa: CASSPSEQFEAFF
CDR3nt: TGTGCCAGCAGTCCCTCCGAACAATTTGAAGCTTTCTTT

abundance: .
v_gene: TRBV12-3/TRBV12-4
d_gene: .
j_gene: TRBJ1-5
CDR3aa: CASSLGEDQPQHF
CDR3nt: TGTGCCAGCAGTTTAGGGGAGGATCAGCCCCAGCATTTT

abundance: .
v_gene: TRBV25-1
d_gene: TRBD1
j_gene: TRBJ1-6
CDR3aa: CASSSGQVNSPLHF
CDR3nt: TGTGCCAGCAGTTCGGGACAGGTGAATTCACCCCTCCACTTT

abundance: .
v_gene: TRBV7-9
d_gene: .
j_gene: TRBJ2-2
CDR3aa: CASSFGLTGELFF
CDR3nt: TGTGCCAGCAGCTTCGGGTTAACCGGGGAGCTGTTTTTT

abundance: .
v_gene: TRBV30
d_gene: .
j_gene: TRBJ1-2
CDR3aa: CAWSVRTGWGYGYTF
CDR3nt: TGTGCCTGGAGTGTACGTACAGGATGGGGCTATGGCTACACCTTC

abundance: .
v_gene: TRBV4-2
d_gene: .
j_gene: TRBJ2-3
CDR3aa: CASSQDTAGARELDTQYF
CDR3nt: TGTGCCAGCAGCCAAGATACCGCGGGGGCCCGAGAGTTAGATACGCAGTATTTT

abundance: .
v_gene: TRBV7-2
d_gene: .
j_gene: TRBJ2-7
CDR3aa: CASSLAGLTYEQYF
CDR3nt: TGTGCCAGCAGCTTGGCGGGGCTAACCTACGAGCAGTACTTC

abundance: .
v_gene: TRBV7-3
d_gene: .
j_gene: TRBJ2-2
CDR3aa: CASSSGANTGELFF
CDR3nt: TGTGCCAGCAGCTCCGGGGCGAACACCGGGGAGCTGTTTTTT

abundance: .
v_gene: TRBV6-5
d_gene: .
j_gene: TRBJ1-5
CDR3aa: CASSRTANQPQHF
CDR3nt: TGTGCCAGCAGTCGGACAGCTAATCAGCCCCAGCATTTT

abundance: .
v_gene: TRBV18
d_gene: TRBD1
j_gene: TRBJ2-7
CDR3aa: CASSRGTEYEQYF
CDR3nt: TGTGCCAGCTCACGGGGGACAGAATACGAGCAGTACTTC

abundance: .
v_gene: TRBV2
d_gene: .
j_gene: TRBJ1-2
CDR3aa: CASSEGGRNYGYTF
CDR3nt: TGTGCCAGCAGTGAAGGGGGGCGAAACTATGGCTACACCTTC

abundance: .
v_gene: TRBV5-1
d_gene: TRBD1
j_gene: TRBJ1-1
CDR3aa: CASSLEGTGGAGTEAFF
CDR3nt: TGCGCCAGCAGCTTGGAGGGGACAGGGGGCGCTGGCACTGAAGCTTTCTTT

abundance: .
v_gene: TRBV6-5
d_gene: TRBD1
j_gene: TRBJ2-7
CDR3aa: CASSPTGNPYEQYF
CDR3nt: TGTGCCAGCAGCCCGACAGGGAACCCCTACGAGCAGTACTTC

abundance: .
v_gene: TRBV19
d_gene: .
j_gene: TRBJ2-2
CDR3aa: CASSIGTENTGELFF
CDR3nt: TGTGCCAGTAGTATAGGGACAGAAAACACCGGGGAGCTGTTTTTT

abundance: few
v_gene: TRBV28
d_gene: TRBD1
j_gene: TRBJ1-1
CDR3aa: CASSWSGTGNTEAFF
CDR3nt: TGTGCCAGCAGTTGGTCCGGGACAGGGAACACTGAAGCTTTCTTT

abundance: .
v_gene: TRBV5-4
d_gene: .
j_gene: TRBJ2-3
CDR3aa: CASHTGSGTQYF
CDR3nt: TGTGCCAGCCATACGGGGAGTGGTACGCAGTATTTT

abundance: .
v_gene: TRBV20-1
d_gene: TRBD1
j_gene: TRBJ1-4
CDR3aa: CSASAGQGIREKLFF
CDR3nt: TGCAGTGCTAGTGCCGGACAGGGAATAAGGGAAAAACTGTTTTTT

abundance: .
v_gene: TRBV19
d_gene: TRBD1
j_gene: TRBJ1-5
CDR3aa: CASSRRTGRVGAQHF
CDR3nt: TGTGCCAGTAGTAGGCGGACAGGTCGGGTTGGAGCCCAGCATTTT

abundance: .
v_gene: TRBV6-5
d_gene: TRBD1
j_gene: TRBJ2-7
CDR3aa: CASRRGIGGDEQYF
CDR3nt: TGTGCCAGCAGAAGGGGGATAGGGGGCGACGAGCAGTACTTC

abundance: .
v_gene: TRBV15
d_gene: .
j_gene: TRBJ1-4
CDR3aa: CATSRVGLTNEKLFF
CDR3nt: TGTGCCACCAGCAGAGTCGGTTTAACTAATGAAAAACTGTTTTTT

abundance: .
v_gene: TRBV7-2
d_gene: .
j_gene: TRBJ2-1
CDR3aa: CASSLETGSYNEQFF
CDR3nt: TGTGCCAGCAGCTTAGAGACAGGTTCCTACAATGAGCAGTTCTTC

abundance: .
v_gene: TRBV10-3
d_gene: .
j_gene: TRBJ1-1
CDR3aa: CAIRGLGQRAFF
CDR3nt: TGTGCCATCAGGGGCTTAGGACAGAGGGCTTTCTTT

abundance: few
v_gene: TRBV3-1/TRBV3-2
d_gene: .
j_gene: TRBJ1-4
CDR3aa: CASSPGGRAGEKLFF
CDR3nt: TGTGCCAGCAGCCCCGGGGGACGGGCGGGAGAAAAACTGTTTTTT

abundance: .
v_gene: TRBV9
d_gene: .
j_gene: TRBJ1-2
CDR3aa: CASSASGAYYGYTF
CDR3nt: TGTGCCAGCAGCGCCTCAGGGGCTTACTATGGCTACACCTTC

abundance: .
v_gene: TRBV5-6
d_gene: TRBD1
j_gene: TRBJ1-1
CDR3aa: CASSLEHRGRTEAFF
CDR3nt: TGTGCCAGCAGCTTGGAGCACAGGGGGCGGACTGAAGCTTTCTTT

abundance: .
v_gene: TRBV11-2
d_gene: .
j_gene: TRBJ2-1
CDR3aa: CASSPVGRDSYNEQFF
CDR3nt: TGTGCCAGCAGCCCCGTAGGCCGGGATTCCTACAATGAGCAGTTCTTC